The present T cell receptor beta chain was sequenced within a study of blood T cell repertoires in COVID-19. Study information: Researchers got acute and convalescent COVID-19 samples from the United States, Italy and Spain.

Looked up from germline, CDR1 is SGHDT and CDR2 is YYEEEE. This CDR3 has 16 residues. V trimming: 6 bases; J trimming: 3 bases; junction bases outside the gene matches: 14. The table came from immunoSEQ multiplex PCR; TCRdb's copy has only in-frame clones and leaves some out. Here the sample spans roughly 300,000 clones, approximately 91% being singletons. This clone was picked up one time. The chain employs TRBV5-6 and TRBJ1-2; 7 nucleotides line up with TRBD1. Input material: peripheral blood. This receptor was identified in a young man with active or convalescent COVID-19. The CDR3 protein is CASTEGTAFIYYGYTF. CDR3 nucleotide sequence: TGTGCCAGCACCGAGGGGACAGCCTTCATCTACTATGGCTACACCTTC.